The rows below give T cell receptor beta chains drawn from one sample of a study of blood T cell repertoires in COVID-19. TCRdb keeps only in-frame clones here, not all; method: immunoSEQ multiplex PCR. The data hold 50,000 to 75,000 clones, with over 75% observed a single time. Sequencing was done on a sample of peripheral blood. The receptor source for this set is an older man in a cohort sampled during active COVID-19. Both conserved end residues are part of each CDR3. Each record gives: CDR3 length, V gene, J gene, CDR3 protein.

length: 15
V: TRBV27
J: TRBJ2-7
CDR3: CASSLGWGQSYEQYF

length: 13
V: TRBV10-1
J: TRBJ2-3
CDR3: CASSARREDTQYF

length: 15
V: TRBV5-6
J: TRBJ2-5
CDR3: CASSPRGQGLETQYF

length: 14
V: TRBV6-5
J: TRBJ1-5
CDR3: CASRESQGDQPQHF

length: 15
V: TRBV7-3
J: TRBJ2-1
CDR3: CASSPGTSAYNEQFF

length: 17
V: TRBV7-2
J: TRBJ2-1
CDR3: CASSLRGLAGGNNEQFF

length: 16
V: TRBV30
J: TRBJ1-5
CDR3: CAWSIGTGDSNQPQHF

length: 15
V: TRBV5-4
J: TRBJ2-7
CDR3: CASSGTSGGAYEQYF

length: 15
V: TRBV18
J: TRBJ2-3
CDR3: CASSPGLQPTDTQYF

length: 13
V: TRBV21-1
J: TRBJ2-7
CDR3: CASSDRKWYEQYF

length: 15
V: TRBV11-2
J: TRBJ2-1
CDR3: CASSPGTSGINEQFF

length: 17
V: TRBV4-2
J: TRBJ2-7
CDR3: CASSQEVRGPSSYEQYF

length: 14
V: TRBV7-9
J: TRBJ2-1
CDR3: CASGRDSSYNEQFF

length: 15
V: TRBV3-1/TRBV3-2
J: TRBJ1-4
CDR3: CASSPNRMINEKLFF

length: 16
V: TRBV9
J: TRBJ2-1
CDR3: CASSLRASGEVNEQFF

length: 16
V: TRBV4-3
J: TRBJ2-5
CDR3: CASSQDGLAGAETQYF

length: 14
V: TRBV4-1
J: TRBJ2-7
CDR3: CASRPHAGQIEQYF

length: 19
V: TRBV7-2
J: TRBJ2-3
CDR3: CASSSPGLAGGPWTDTQYF

length: 13
V: TRBV30
J: TRBJ2-7
CDR3: CAWSAGFSYEQYF

length: 13
V: TRBV7-2
J: TRBJ1-1
CDR3: CASSTQGNTEAFF

length: 16
V: TRBV11-2
J: TRBJ2-3
CDR3: CASSFRGQSSTDTQYF

length: 17
V: TRBV9
J: TRBJ2-2
CDR3: CASSVAGLAANTGELFF

length: 15
V: TRBV4-2
J: TRBJ1-1
CDR3: CASTKRAGSNTEAFF

length: 16
V: TRBV4-2
J: TRBJ1-1
CDR3: CASSQEQGLPHTEAFF

length: 15
V: TRBV19
J: TRBJ1-2
CDR3: CASSLYSLPNYGYTF

length: 11
V: TRBV10-1
J: TRBJ2-7
CDR3: CASSGGREGYF

length: 16
V: TRBV6-6
J: TRBJ2-3
CDR3: CASSYEAGAPTDTQYF

length: 17
V: TRBV21-1
J: TRBJ1-2
CDR3: CASSPGPVGQVDYGYTF

length: 17
V: TRBV6-1
J: TRBJ2-2
CDR3: CASSGGPRGGPAGELFF

length: 15
V: TRBV6-1
J: TRBJ2-3
CDR3: CASSEQGGSTDTQYF

length: 13
V: TRBV12-3/TRBV12-4
J: TRBJ2-2
CDR3: CASRGGETGELFF

length: 14
V: TRBV6-6
J: TRBJ1-1
CDR3: CASSLQVMNTEAFF

length: 14
V: TRBV5-1
J: TRBJ2-5
CDR3: CASRTSGTQETQYF

length: 15
V: TRBV3-1/TRBV3-2
J: TRBJ1-4
CDR3: CASSHRQGSREKLFF

length: 15
V: TRBV6-6
J: TRBJ1-1
CDR3: CASSYLQGLNTEAFF

length: 14
V: TRBV5-4
J: TRBJ2-1
CDR3: CATELAGEGNEQFF

length: 14
V: TRBV7-2
J: TRBJ2-3
CDR3: CASRSGSGTDTQYF

length: 14
V: TRBV27
J: TRBJ1-3
CDR3: CASSLSHTGNTIYF

length: 16
V: TRBV7-9
J: TRBJ1-2
CDR3: CASSLAGTGGVRGYTF

length: 16
V: TRBV21-1
J: TRBJ2-1
CDR3: CASSRSGQSSYNEQFF

length: 14
V: TRBV3-1/TRBV3-2
J: TRBJ1-1
CDR3: CASSQGGMNTEAFF

length: 15
V: TRBV19
J: TRBJ1-1
CDR3: CASSTATGVNTEAFF

length: 13
V: TRBV19
J: TRBJ1-2
CDR3: CASSQRNFYGYTF

length: 17
V: TRBV3-1/TRBV3-2
J: TRBJ2-1
CDR3: CASSRERWTGGKDEQFF

length: 16
V: TRBV19
J: TRBJ1-2
CDR3: CASSIEGQGHLYGYTF

length: 14
V: TRBV19
J: TRBJ1-1
CDR3: CASSRVQANTEAFF

length: 15
V: TRBV5-4
J: TRBJ2-1
CDR3: CASSANRGTVNEQFF

length: 13
V: TRBV12-3/TRBV12-4
J: TRBJ2-2
CDR3: CASSSTRDGELFF

length: 13
V: TRBV7-3
J: TRBJ2-7
CDR3: CASSTTGHAEQYF

length: 16
V: TRBV4-1
J: TRBJ2-2
CDR3: CASSQVGGQLTGELFF

length: 15
V: TRBV5-3
J: TRBJ2-1
CDR3: CARSSQGSNYNEQFF

length: 11
V: TRBV7-2
J: TRBJ2-1
CDR3: CASSSGLAQFF